A selection of T cell receptor beta chains follows, all from one sample in a study of shared clonotypes between healthy human individuals. Profiling relied on immunoSEQ multiplex PCR, and the TCRdb table lists in-frame clones only, not all of them. The data hold approximately 720,000 clones, with about 90% observed a single time. Source material: naive CD8+ T cells sorted from blood. Receptors were obtained from a young man in good health. Each CDR3 is given with its conserved first and last residue. D genes are given only for firm matches. Clone size is not always given. Where it is, it says once, few, many or a class for expanded clones.

cdr3_nt,cdr3_aa,j_call,v_call,clone_size,d_call
TGTGCCAGCAGTGAAGGCGGGGGGGGCTACGAGCAGTACTTC,CASSEGGGGYEQYF,TRBJ2-7,TRBV6-1,-,TRBD2
TGTGCCAGCAGCCCCACTAGCGGGAGAAGTCCCGGGGAGCTGTTTTTT,CASSPTSGRSPGELFF,TRBJ2-2,TRBV27,-,TRBD2
TGTGCCAGCGGGCGGACAACAGATACGCAGTATTTT,CASGRTTDTQYF,TRBJ2-3,TRBV27,-,-
TGTGCCAGCAGCAAACTAGCGGGAGGTAAAGAGACCCAGTACTTC,CASSKLAGGKETQYF,TRBJ2-5,TRBV7-3,-,TRBD2
TGTGCCAGCAGCTCCTCCACAGGGGTCAATCAGCCCCAGCATTTT,CASSSSTGVNQPQHF,TRBJ1-5,TRBV7-9,-,TRBD1
TGTGCCAGCAGCTTAGCCAGGGGGCTCGTCTACGAGCAGTACTTC,CASSLARGLVYEQYF,TRBJ2-7,TRBV7-9,-,TRBD1
TGTGCCAGCAGCTTAGCCGACAGATCCTACGAGCAGTACTTC,CASSLADRSYEQYF,TRBJ2-7,TRBV7-2,-,-
TGTGCCAGCAGCCAAAGGGGGGGGGAGCCCCAGCATTTT,CASSQRGGEPQHF,TRBJ1-5,TRBV13,-,-
TGTGCCAGCAGCGGCGGTCGTGGGTGGGGCTATGGCTACACCTTC,CASSGGRGWGYGYTF,TRBJ1-2,TRBV9,-,-
TGTGCCAGCAGTTATACGTGGGAGAAAACCGGGGAGCTGTTTTTT,CASSYTWEKTGELFF,TRBJ2-2,TRBV6-6,-,-
TGCGCCAGCAGCTTGGATGCAGGTGGCAGGGTAACAGATACGCAGTATTTT,CASSLDAGGRVTDTQYF,TRBJ2-3,TRBV5-1,-,-
TGTGCCAGCAGCCTCTCTGATCTACAAGAGACCCAGTACTTC,CASSLSDLQETQYF,TRBJ2-5,TRBV28,-,-
TGTGCCAGCTCAGTAGCGGGAGTGGAGGGCTACAATGAGCAGTTCTTC,CASSVAGVEGYNEQFF,TRBJ2-1,TRBV18,-,TRBD2
TGTGCCAGCAGTTTTGGGGGGGAAAAACTGTTTTTT,CASSFGGEKLFF,TRBJ1-4,TRBV27,-,-
TGCAGCGTTGAAGGCGCCGGTCTAGCGGTCGAGCAGTACTTC,CSVEGAGLAVEQYF,TRBJ2-7,TRBV29-1,-,TRBD2
TGTGCCAGTAGTACGTGGACTAGCGGCCAAGAGACCCAGTACTTC,CASSTWTSGQETQYF,TRBJ2-5,TRBV19,-,TRBD2
TGTGCCTGGAGTGTGCGGGGGAGCTCCTACAATGAGCAGTTCTTC,CAWSVRGSSYNEQFF,TRBJ2-1,TRBV30,-,TRBD2
TGCAGCGTTGTTTATCCAGCGGGAGAGTACCAAGAGACCCAGTACTTC,CSVVYPAGEYQETQYF,TRBJ2-5,TRBV29-1,-,TRBD2
TGTGCCATCAGTGATATAGCGGCAGATACGCAGTATTTT,CAISDIAADTQYF,TRBJ2-3,TRBV10-3,-,-
TGTGCCTGGAGTGTTGCTACAGGGGGAACAGATACGCAGTATTTT,CAWSVATGGTDTQYF,TRBJ2-3,TRBV30,-,TRBD1
TGTGCCAGTAGGACAGGGGGATCGAACACTGAAGCTTTCTTT,CASRTGGSNTEAFF,TRBJ1-1,TRBV19,-,TRBD1
TGTGCCAGCAGACAGACCGGGACTGAAGCTTTCTTT,CASRQTGTEAFF,TRBJ1-1,TRBV7-2,-,-
TGTGCCAGCAGCCCCTACCACGGGGTATCTGATGAGCAGTACTTC,CASSPYHGVSDEQYF,TRBJ2-7,TRBV9,-,-
TGTGCCAGCAGTACTAGCGGGGCCTACAATGAGCAGTTCTTC,CASSTSGAYNEQFF,TRBJ2-1,TRBV6-5,once,TRBD2